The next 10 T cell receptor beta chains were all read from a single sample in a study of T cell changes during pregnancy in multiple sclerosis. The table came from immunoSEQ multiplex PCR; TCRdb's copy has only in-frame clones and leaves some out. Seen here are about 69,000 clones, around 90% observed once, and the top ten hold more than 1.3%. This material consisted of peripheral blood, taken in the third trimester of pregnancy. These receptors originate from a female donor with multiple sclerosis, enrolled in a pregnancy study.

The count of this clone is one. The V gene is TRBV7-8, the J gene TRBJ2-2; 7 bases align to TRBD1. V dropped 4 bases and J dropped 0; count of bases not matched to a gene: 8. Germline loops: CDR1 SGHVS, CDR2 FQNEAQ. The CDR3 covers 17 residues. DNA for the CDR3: TGTGCCAGCAGCTCACCCGGGACAGCTCCGAACACCGGGGAGCTGTTTTTT. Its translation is CASSSPGTAPNTGELFF.

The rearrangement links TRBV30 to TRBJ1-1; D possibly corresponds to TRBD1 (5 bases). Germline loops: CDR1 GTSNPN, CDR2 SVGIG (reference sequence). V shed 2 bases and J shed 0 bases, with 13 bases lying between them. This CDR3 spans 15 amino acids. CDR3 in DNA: TGTGCCTGGAGTCGGTGGGGGGGGTTGAACACTGAAGCTTTCTTT. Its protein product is CAWSRWGGLNTEAFF.

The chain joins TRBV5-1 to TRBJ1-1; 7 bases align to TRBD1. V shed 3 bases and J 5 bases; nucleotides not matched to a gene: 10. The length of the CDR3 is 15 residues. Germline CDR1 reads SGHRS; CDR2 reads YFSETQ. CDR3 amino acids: CASSYTGVLGTEAFF. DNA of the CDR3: TGCGCCAGCAGCTATACAGGGGTACTGGGGACTGAAGCTTTCTTT.

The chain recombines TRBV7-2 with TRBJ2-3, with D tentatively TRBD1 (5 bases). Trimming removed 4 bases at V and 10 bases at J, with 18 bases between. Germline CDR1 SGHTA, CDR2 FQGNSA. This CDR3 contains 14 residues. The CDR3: CASSSRPRTRPQYF. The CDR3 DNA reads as TGTGCCAGCAGCTCAAGACCCAGGACACGTCCGCAGTATTTT.

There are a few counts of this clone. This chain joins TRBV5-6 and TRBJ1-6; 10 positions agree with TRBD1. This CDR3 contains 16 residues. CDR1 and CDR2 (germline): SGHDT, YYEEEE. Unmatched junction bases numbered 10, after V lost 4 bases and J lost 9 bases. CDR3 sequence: CASSSRDRGISSPLHF. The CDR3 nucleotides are TGTGCCAGCAGCAGCCGGGACAGGGGAATCTCTTCACCCCTCCACTTT.

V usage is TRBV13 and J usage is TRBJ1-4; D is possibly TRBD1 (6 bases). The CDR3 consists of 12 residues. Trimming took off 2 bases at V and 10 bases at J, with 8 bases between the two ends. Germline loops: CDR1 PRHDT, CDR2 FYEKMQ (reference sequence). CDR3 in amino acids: CASSLNRVKLFF. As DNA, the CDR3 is TGTGCCAGCAGCTTAAACAGGGTAAAACTGTTTTTT. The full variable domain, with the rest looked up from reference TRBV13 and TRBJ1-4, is AAGVIQSPRHLIKEKRETATLKCYPIPRHDTVYWYQQGPGQDPQFLISFYEKMQSDKGSIPDRFSAQQFSDYHSELNMSSLELGDSALYFCASSLNRVKLFFGSGTQLSVL.

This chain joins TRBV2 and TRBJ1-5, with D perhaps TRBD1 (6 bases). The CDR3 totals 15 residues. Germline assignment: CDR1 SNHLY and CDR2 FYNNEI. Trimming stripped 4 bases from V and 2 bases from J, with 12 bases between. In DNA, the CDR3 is TGTGCCAGCAGTGCGGACAGACCTGGCAATCAGCCCCAGCATTTT. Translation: CASSADRPGNQPQHF. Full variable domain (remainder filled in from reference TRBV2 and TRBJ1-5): EPEVTQTPSHQVTQMGQEVILRCVPISNHLYFYWYRQILGQKVEFLVSFYNNEISEKSEIFDDQFSVERPDGSNFTLKIRSTKLEDSAMYFCASSADRPGNQPQHFGDGTRLSIL.

The CDR3 region is CASIEGGEGEDYEQYF. For the CDR3, the DNA is TGTGCCAGCATTGAAGGGGGCGAGGGGGAGGACTACGAGCAGTACTTC. The chain carries TRBV28 and TRBJ2-7; a possible D gene is TRBD1 (7 bases). Per the germline V gene, CDR1 is MDHEN and CDR2 is SYDVKM. V lost 7 bases and J 3 bases, leaving 22 bases between the germline ends. This CDR3 region has 16 residues.

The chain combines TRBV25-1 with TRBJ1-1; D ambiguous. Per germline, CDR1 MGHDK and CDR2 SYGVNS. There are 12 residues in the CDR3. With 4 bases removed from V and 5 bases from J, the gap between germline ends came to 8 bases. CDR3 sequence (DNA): TGTGCCAGCAGTGGAACTCGTACTGAAGCTTTCTTT. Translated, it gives CASSGTRTEAFF.

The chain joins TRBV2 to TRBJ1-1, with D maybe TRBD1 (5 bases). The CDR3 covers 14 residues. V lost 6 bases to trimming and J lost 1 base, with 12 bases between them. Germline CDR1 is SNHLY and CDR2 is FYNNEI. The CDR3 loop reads CASSTGTENTEAFF. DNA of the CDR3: TGTGCCAGCAGCACCGGGACTGAGAACACTGAAGCTTTCTTT.